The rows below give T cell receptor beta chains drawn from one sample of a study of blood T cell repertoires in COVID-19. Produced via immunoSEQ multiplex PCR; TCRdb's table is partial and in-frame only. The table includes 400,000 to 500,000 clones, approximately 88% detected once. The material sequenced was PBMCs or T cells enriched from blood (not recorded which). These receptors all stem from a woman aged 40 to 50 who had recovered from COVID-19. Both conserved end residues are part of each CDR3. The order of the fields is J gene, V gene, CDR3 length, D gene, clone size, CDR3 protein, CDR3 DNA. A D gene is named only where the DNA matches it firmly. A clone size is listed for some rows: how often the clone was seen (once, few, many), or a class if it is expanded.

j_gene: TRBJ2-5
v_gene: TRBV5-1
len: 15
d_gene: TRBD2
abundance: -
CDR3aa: CASSLAGTSEETQYF
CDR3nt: TGCGCCAGCAGCTTAGCCGGGACTAGCGAAGAGACCCAGTACTTC

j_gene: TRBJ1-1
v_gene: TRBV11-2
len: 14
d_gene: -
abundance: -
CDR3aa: CASSSYYLNTEAFF
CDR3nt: TGTGCCAGCAGCTCGTATTATCTGAACACTGAAGCTTTCTTT

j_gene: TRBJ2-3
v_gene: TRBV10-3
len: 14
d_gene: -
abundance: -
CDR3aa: CAISEPTSTDTQYF
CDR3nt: TGTGCCATCAGTGAGCCCACAAGCACAGATACGCAGTATTTT

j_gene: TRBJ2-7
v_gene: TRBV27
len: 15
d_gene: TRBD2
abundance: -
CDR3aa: CASTAWAGGPGEQYF
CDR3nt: TGTGCCAGCACCGCCTGGGCGGGAGGGCCAGGGGAGCAGTACTTC

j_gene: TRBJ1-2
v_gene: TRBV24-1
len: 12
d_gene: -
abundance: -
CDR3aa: CATSESDYGYTF
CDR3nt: TGTGCCACCAGTGAGTCAGATTATGGCTACACCTTC

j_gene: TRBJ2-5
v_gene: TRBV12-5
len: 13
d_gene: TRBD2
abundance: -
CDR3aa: CASGPSGRVDQYF
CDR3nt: TGTGCTAGTGGACCTAGCGGGAGAGTGGACCAGTACTTC

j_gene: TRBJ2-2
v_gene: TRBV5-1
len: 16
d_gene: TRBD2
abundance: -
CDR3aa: CASSVTSGGDTGELFF
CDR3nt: TGCGCCAGCAGCGTAACTAGCGGGGGCGACACCGGGGAGCTGTTTTTT

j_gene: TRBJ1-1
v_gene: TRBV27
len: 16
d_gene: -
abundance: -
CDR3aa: CASSSPSRRGNTEAFF
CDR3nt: TGTGCCAGCAGTTCACCAAGCAGACGGGGGAACACTGAAGCTTTCTTT

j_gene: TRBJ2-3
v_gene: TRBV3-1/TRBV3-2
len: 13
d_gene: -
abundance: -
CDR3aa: CASSPRGEDTQYF
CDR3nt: TGTGCCAGCAGCCCGAGAGGAGAAGATACGCAGTATTTT

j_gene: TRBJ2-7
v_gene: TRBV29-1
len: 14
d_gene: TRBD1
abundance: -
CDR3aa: CSVSGTGASYEQYF
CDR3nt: TGCAGCGTTTCCGGGACAGGGGCTTCCTACGAGCAGTACTTC

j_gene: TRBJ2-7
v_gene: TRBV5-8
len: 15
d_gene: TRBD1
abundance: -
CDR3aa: CASSLGGTETYEQYF
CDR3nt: TGTGCCAGCAGCTTGGGTGGGACAGAGACCTACGAGCAGTACTTC

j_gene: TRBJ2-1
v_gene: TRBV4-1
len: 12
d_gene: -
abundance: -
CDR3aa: CASSQEANEQFF
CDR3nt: TGCGCCAGCAGCCAAGAGGCCAATGAGCAGTTCTTC

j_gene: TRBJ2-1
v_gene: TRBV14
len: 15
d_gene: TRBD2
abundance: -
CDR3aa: CASSQDGRSYNEQFF
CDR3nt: TGTGCCAGCAGCCAGGACGGGAGGAGCTACAATGAGCAGTTCTTC

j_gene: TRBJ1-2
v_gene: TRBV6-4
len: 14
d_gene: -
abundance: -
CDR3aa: CASSDSAGYHGYTF
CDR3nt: TGTGCCAGCAGTGACTCAGCAGGGTATCATGGCTACACCTTC

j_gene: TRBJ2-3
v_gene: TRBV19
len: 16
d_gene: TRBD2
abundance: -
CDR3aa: CASSLLAGGTTDTQYF
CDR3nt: TGTGCCAGTTCCCTCCTAGCGGGAGGGACCACAGATACGCAGTATTTT

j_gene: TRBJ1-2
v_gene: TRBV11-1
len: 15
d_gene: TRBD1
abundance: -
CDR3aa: CASSTGDRGFGGYTF
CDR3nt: TGTGCCAGCAGTACCGGGGACAGGGGCTTTGGAGGCTACACCTTC

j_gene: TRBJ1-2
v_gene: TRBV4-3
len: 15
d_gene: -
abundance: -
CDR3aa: CASSQARTGNYGYTF
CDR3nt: TGCGCCAGCAGCCAAGCGAGAACAGGGAACTATGGCTACACCTTC

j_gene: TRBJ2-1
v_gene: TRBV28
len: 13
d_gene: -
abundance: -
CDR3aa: CASSLGHYNEQFF
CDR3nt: TGTGCCAGCAGTTTGGGACACTACAATGAGCAGTTCTTC

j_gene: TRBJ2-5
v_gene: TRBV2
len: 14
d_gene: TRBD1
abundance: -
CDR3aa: CASSGRDSQETQYF
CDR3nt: TGTGCCAGCAGCGGCCGGGACAGCCAAGAGACCCAGTACTTC

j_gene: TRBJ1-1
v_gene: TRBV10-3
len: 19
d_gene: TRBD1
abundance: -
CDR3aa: CAISHTLRDRGLGDTEAFF
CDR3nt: TGTGCCATCAGTCACACCCTCCGGGACAGGGGGCTAGGGGACACTGAAGCTTTCTTT

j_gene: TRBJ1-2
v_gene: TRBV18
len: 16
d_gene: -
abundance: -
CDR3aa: CASSPQVVVSDYGYTF
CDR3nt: TGTGCCAGCTCGCCCCAGGTGGTGGTTAGCGACTATGGCTACACCTTC

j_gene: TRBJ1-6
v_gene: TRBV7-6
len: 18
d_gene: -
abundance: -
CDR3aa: CASSLEGTVSSYNSPLHF
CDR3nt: TGTGCCAGCAGCTTAGAAGGAACAGTCAGCTCCTATAATTCACCCCTCCACTTT

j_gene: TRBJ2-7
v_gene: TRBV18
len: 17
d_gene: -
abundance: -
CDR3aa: CASSPSATLAATYEQYF
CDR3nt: TGTGCCAGCTCACCTTCCGCAACCTTAGCGGCAACCTACGAGCAGTACTTC

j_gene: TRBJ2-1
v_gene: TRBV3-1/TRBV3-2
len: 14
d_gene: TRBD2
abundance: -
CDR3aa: CASSSLAGDNEQFF
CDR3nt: TGTGCCAGCAGCAGCTTGGCGGGGGACAATGAGCAGTTCTTC

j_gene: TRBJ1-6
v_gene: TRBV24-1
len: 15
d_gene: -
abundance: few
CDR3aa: CATSSGTSENSPLHF
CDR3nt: TGTGCCACCAGTTCGGGGACATCGGAAAATTCACCCCTCCACTTT

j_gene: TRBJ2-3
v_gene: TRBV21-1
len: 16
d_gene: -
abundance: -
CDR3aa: CASRKGRGQPTDTQYF
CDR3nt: TGTGCCAGCAGAAAGGGTCGGGGTCAACCCACAGATACGCAGTATTTT

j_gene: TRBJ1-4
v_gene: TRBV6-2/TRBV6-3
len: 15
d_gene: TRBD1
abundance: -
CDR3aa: CASSPFDRAVEKLFF
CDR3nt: TGTGCCAGCAGTCCCTTCGACAGGGCGGTTGAAAAACTGTTTTTT